In its sample, the clone carrying this T cell receptor beta chain was seen many times. The sample originates from a study of blood T cells in healthy people across ages. It was with a sample-barcoded 5' primer and a J-beta primer mix that a second PCR of about 6 to 12 cycles was run. TCRdb ran MiXCR on the 5' RACE reads and lists one entry per CDR3 protein. The sample records under 950,000 distinct CDR3 sequences, about 20% being singletons. Germline V gives CDR1 LGHNT, CDR2 FRNRAP. The CDR3 spans 16 residues. V was pared by 1 base and J by 1 base, with 3 bases of the junction left unmatched. The clonotype was recovered from a man between 65 and 80 years old in good health. The rearrangement uses TRBV12-5 and TRBJ2-5; TRBD2 matches at 10 bases. Sequences were obtained from blood. CDR3 residues: CASGLALAGVQETQYF. The CDR3 DNA follows: TGTGCTAGTGGTTTGGCGCTAGCGGGAGTCCAAGAGACCCAGTACTTC.